This TCR beta chain is from a study of low-dose radiotherapy and immunotherapy resistance in tumors. V lost 4 bases, J lost 0 bases, and 6 bases stayed unmatched. Per the germline V gene, CDR1 is SGHRS and CDR2 is YFSETQ. The CDR3 loop spans 16 amino acids. cDNA synthesis used a TRAV/TRBV-specific primer set for both chains. The TCRs were subjected to amplification over approximately 19 PCR cycles employing a constant-region primer in conjunction with a V-primer adapter. TCRdb reanalysed the reads using MiXCR and keeps one entry per CDR3 protein. In the table there are around 9,000 distinct CDR3 sequences, roughly four fifths of which are singletons.

V gene TRBV5-1 combines with J gene TRBJ2-3; 9 bases align to TRBD2. The receptor comes from a human donor with advanced metastatic prostate, ovarian, gallbladder or colorectal cancer (not recorded which). This table probably holds off-target reads from a library built for another chain. This CDR3 reads CASSDGLAPSTDTQYF. The CDR3 bases are TGCGCCAGCAGCGATGGACTAGCGCCCAGCACAGATACGCAGTATTTT.